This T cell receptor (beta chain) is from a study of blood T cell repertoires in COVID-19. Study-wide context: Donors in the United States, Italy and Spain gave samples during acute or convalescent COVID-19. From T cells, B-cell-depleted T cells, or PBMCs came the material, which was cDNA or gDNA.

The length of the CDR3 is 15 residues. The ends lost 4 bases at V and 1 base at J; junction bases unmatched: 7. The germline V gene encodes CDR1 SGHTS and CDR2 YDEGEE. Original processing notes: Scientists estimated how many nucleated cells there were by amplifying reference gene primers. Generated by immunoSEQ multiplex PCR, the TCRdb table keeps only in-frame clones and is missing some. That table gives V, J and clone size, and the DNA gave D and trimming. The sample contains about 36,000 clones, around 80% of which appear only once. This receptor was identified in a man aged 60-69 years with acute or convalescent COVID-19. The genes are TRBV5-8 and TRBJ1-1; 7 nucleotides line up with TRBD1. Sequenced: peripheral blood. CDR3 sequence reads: CASSQLGTANTEAFF. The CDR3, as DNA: TGTGCCAGCAGCCAGCTTGGGACAGCGAACACTGAAGCTTTCTTT.